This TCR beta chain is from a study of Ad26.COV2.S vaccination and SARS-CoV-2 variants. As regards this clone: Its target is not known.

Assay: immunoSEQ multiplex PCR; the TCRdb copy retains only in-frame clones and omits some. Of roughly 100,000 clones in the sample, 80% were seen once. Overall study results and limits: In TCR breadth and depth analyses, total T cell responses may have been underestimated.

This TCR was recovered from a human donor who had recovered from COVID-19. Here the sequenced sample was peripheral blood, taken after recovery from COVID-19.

This CDR3 is CASSLYSGANVLTF. CDR3 coding DNA: TGCGCCAGCAGCCTTTACTCTGGGGCCAACGTCCTGACTTTC. This rearrangement joins TRBV4-3 to TRBJ2-6; D not certain. The CDR3 is 14 residues long. V shed 4 bases and J shed 0 bases, with 4 bases lying between them. The germline gives CDR1 LGHNA, CDR2 YSLEER.